This TCR beta chain comes out of a study of vaccination and CD4 T cells after COVID-19. Study-wide context: Researchers treated cells with overlapping spike peptides taken from SARS-CoV-2, HCoV-NL63, HCoV-OC43 and HCoV-229E. Controls had a CEFX pool, an HIV-1 Nef pool, or no peptide added. Study-level findings and limits: Within the convalescent patients, a median around 90% of the SARS-CoV-2-reactive clones were ones that appeared only post-vaccination.

The junction had 2 bases not matched to a gene; V was cut back by 4 bases and J by 7 bases. Germline CDR1 is LNHDA and CDR2 is SQIVND (reference sequence). The CDR3 loop spans 14 amino acids. The treatment denotes: approximately 10-day PBMC culture with coronavirus spike peptide pools or control peptides (ViraFEST assay). Isolation of CD4+ T cells by negative selection took place after around eleven days of culture. Comment on this clonotype: Antigen unknown.

Cultured CD4+ T-cell DNA underwent Oncomine TCR Beta short-read sequencing. TCRdb re-analysed the PCR reads in MiXCR, keeping a single row per CDR3 protein. The table records roughly 23,000 distinct CDR3 sequences, 44% of them present only once. This clonotype originated in a human donor who received a COVID-19 vaccine. V gene TRBV19 combines with J gene TRBJ1-6, with TRBD1 matching 9 bases. The sample in question was CD4+ T cells from blood, cultured in vitro, obtained before SARS-CoV-2 vaccination. As DNA, the CDR3 is TGTGCCAGTAGTAGGGGGACAGGGAATTCACCCCTCCACTTT. Translation gives CASSRGTGNSPLHF.